This TCR beta chain was sequenced during a study of metastatic and nonmetastatic thyroid tumors. Study background: Patients with malignant and benign thyroid disease provided blood and tumor or nodule tissue, whose repertoires were compared.

This CDR3 has 13 amino acids. Trimming removed 4 bases from V and 0 bases from J, with 8 bases in between. Germline assignment: CDR1 SGHRS and CDR2 YFSETQ. Original processing notes: The distant-metastasis classifier for papillary thyroid cancer was built from CDR3 differences across clinicopathological groups. TCRdb re-called the PCR reads via MiXCR. These V and J calls rely on TCRdb rather than the paper's analysis. The sample lists about 59,000 clones; 15% to 20% were seen once. Broader study findings: Patients with malignant thyroid tumors reportedly had significantly higher TCR beta diversity than those with benign nodules, in blood and tumor.

This clone was detected many times. Antigen unknown. Patients were all untreated before their thyroid surgery. The TCR comes from a male donor with papillary thyroid cancer or a benign thyroid nodule (not recorded which). Some clones in this sample may be carry-over from other donors' samples. V usage is TRBV5-1 and J usage is TRBJ2-7; D is ambiguous. Sequencing was carried out using blood. In DNA form, the CDR3 reads TGCGCCAGCAGCCCTTTCTTCTCCTACGAGCAGTACGTC. This gives the protein CASSPFFSYEQYV.